This TCR beta chain was retrieved from a study of shared clonotypes between healthy human individuals. The sample holds one count of this clone. The same CDR3 arises from other DNA sequences in this sample as well. V was trimmed by 0 bases and J by 5 bases, leaving 8 bases between them. The CDR3 has 13 residues. CDR1 is SGHDT and CDR2 is YYEEEE in the germline V gene. The method was immunoSEQ multiplex PCR; TCRdb's version includes in-frame clones alone and lacks a portion of them. This sample yields 450,000 to 650,000 clones, of which around 78% are seen a single time; 9.5% to 15% belongs to the top ten.

The chain joins TRBV5-6 to TRBJ2-5, with D perhaps matching TRBD2 (6 bases). The sample comprised PBMCs. This clonotype was sampled from a woman in her thirties or forties in good health. Some clones in this sample may be carry-over from other donors' samples. As DNA, the CDR3 is TGTGCCAGCAGCTTGGGAGGAGGGGAGACCCAGTACTTC. Encoded protein: CASSLGGGETQYF. Combining the CDR3 with reference TRBV5-6 and TRBJ2-5 gives the whole variable domain DAGVTQSPTHLIKTRGQQVTLRCSPKSGHDTVSWYQQALGQGPQFIFQYYEEEERQRGNFPDRFSGHQFPNYSSELNVNALLLGDSALYLCASSLGGGETQYFGPGTRLLVL.